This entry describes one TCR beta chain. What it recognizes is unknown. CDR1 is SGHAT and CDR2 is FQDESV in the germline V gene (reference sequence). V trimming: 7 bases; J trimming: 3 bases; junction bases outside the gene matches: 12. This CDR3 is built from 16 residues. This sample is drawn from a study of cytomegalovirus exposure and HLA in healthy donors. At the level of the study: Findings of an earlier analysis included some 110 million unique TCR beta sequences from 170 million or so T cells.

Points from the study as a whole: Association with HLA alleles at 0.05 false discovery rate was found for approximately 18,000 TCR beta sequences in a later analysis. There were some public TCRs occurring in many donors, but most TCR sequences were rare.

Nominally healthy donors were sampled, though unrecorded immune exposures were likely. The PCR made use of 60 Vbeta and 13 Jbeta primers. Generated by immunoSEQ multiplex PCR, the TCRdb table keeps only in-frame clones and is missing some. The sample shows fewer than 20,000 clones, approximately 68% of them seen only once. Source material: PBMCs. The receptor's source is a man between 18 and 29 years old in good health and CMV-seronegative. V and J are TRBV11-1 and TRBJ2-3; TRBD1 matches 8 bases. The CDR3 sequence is CASIQGQGGSTDTQYF. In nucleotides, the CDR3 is TGTGCCAGCATCCAAGGACAGGGAGGTTCGACAGATACGCAGTATTTT. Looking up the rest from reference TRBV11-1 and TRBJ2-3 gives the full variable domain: EAEVAQSPRYKITEKSQAVAFWCDPISGHATLYWYRQILGQGPELLVQFQDESVVDDSQLPKDRFSAERLKGVDSTLKIQPAELGDSAMYLCASIQGQGGSTDTQYFGPGTRLTVL.